The clone carrying this T cell receptor (beta chain) was recorded only once. Its specificity is unknown. Amplification used 60 Vbeta primers and 13 Jbeta primers. Only in-frame clones appear in the TCRdb table, and some are missing; sequencing was by immunoSEQ multiplex PCR. The sample consists of approximately 51,000 clones, under 75% of them appearing once. Trimming took off 2 bases at V and 1 base at J, with 11 bases between the two ends. Germline V CDR1 and CDR2: MNHNS, SASEGT. The CDR3 has 15 amino acids. These data are taken from a study of cytomegalovirus exposure and HLA in healthy donors. Overall study results and limits: A later analysis appeared to link common viral pathogens to several of the most significant clusters. Owing to their indistinguishability, certain V segments, notably TRBV6-2 and TRBV6-3, were excluded. As a later analysis revealed, the rate of TCR association differed by HLA locus, with DRB1 most and HLA-C fewest.

This sequence originates from a man aged 25-40 years in good health and CMV-seronegative. Sequencing was performed on PBMCs. The rearrangement uses TRBV6-1 and TRBJ2-5; TRBD2 is a possible D gene (7 bases). CDR3 protein: CASSERGGRQETQYF. The DNA of the CDR3 is TGTGCCAGCAGTGAAAGGGGGGGACGCCAAGAGACCCAGTACTTC.